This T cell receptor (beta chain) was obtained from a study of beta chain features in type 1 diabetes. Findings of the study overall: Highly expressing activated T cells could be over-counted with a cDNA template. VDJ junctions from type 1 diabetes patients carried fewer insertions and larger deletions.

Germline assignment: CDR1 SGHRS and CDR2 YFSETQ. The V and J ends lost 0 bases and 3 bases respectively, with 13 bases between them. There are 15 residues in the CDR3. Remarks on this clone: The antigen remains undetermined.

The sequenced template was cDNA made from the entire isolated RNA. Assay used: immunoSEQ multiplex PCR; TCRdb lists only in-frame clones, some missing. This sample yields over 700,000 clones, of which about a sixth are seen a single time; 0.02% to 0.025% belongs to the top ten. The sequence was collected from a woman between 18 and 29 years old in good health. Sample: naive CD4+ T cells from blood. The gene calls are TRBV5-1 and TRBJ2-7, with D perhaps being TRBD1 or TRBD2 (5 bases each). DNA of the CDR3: TGCGCCAGCAGCTTGGTTGGGGGAAGGGGCTACGAGCAGTACTTC. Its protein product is CASSLVGGRGYEQYF.